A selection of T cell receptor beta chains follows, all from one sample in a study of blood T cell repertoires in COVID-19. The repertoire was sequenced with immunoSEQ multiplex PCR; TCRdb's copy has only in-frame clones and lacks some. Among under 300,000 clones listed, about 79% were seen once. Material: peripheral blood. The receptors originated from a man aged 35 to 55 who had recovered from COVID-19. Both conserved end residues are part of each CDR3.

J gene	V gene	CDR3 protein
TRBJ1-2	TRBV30	CAILWSGYTF
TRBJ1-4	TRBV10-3	CAISVGVGGGEKLFF
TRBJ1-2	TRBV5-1	CASSFGGAGERAF
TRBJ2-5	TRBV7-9	CASSLEASGGLRRETQYF
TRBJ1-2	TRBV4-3	CASSQDRGGAYDGYTF
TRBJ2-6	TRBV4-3	CASSHIQDSGANVLTF
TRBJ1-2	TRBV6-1	CASSELLGRANYGYTF
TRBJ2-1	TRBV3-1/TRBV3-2	CASSQVPGIGRNEQFF
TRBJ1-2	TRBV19	CASSPPRQRGVHGYTF
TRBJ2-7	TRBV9	CASSGGLAGEYEQYF
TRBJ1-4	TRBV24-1	CATSPVCPGTGLCNEKLFF
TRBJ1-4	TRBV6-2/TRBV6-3	CASRYPRGGAEKLFF
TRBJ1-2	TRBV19	CACNVTGGDGYTF
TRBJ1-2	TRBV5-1	CASSFREAPNYGYTF
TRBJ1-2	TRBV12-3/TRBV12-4	CASSLVGGNGYTF
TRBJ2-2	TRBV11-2	CASSLGANTGELFF
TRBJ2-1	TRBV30	CAYLRDRGHEQFF
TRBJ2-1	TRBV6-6	CASRALAGVGEQFF
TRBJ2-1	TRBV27	CASAGLSSYNEQFF
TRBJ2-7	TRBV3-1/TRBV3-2	CASSSGSTRDLPYEQYF
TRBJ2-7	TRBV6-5	CASSNRDRGSYEQYF
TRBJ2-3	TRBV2	CASRTGGGKNTDTQYF
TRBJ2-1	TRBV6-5	CASSYVPYDEQFF
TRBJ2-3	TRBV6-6	CASSPGRSDRRVGTQYF
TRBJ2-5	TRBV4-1	CASSQDPSVETQYF
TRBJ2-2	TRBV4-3	CASSQDGEAENTGELFF
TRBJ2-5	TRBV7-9	CASSFLSEKETQYF
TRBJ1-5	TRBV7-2	CASSTGTVINQPQHF
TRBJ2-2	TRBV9	CASSVVPSGSPAGELFF
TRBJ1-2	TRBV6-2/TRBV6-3	CASSPSTGGGYTF
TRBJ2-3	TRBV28	CASSLTSAPDTQYF
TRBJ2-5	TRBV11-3	CASSSRNGGQETQYF
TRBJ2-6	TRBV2	CASRGTGLLSGANVLTF
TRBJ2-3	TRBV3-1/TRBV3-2	CASSPHSGMGTDTQYF
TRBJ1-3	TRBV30	CAWSVQGNTIYF
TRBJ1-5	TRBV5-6	CASSFGTGVQPQHF
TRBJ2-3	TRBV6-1	CASSARTGGKDADTQYF
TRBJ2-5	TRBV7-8	CASSPNPRVLETQYF
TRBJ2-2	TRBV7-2	CASSPNTGGYTGELFF
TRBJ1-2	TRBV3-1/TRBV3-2	CASSQDMTGGVYGYTF
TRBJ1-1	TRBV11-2	CASSLDPAGRTEAFF
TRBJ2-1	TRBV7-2	CASSQRTSGWGEQFF
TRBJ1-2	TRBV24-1	CATSDSSGQADGYTF
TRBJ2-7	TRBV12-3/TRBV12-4	CASSSGLPYEQYF
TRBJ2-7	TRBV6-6	CASSTGQGTYEQYF